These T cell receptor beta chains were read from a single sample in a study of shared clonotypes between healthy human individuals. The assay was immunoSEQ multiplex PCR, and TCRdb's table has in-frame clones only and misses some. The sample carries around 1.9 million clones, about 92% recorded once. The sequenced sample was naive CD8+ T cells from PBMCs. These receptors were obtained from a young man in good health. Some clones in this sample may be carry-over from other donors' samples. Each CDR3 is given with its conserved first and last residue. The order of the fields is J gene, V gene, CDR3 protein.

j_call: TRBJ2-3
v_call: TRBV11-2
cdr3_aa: CASRVSRVNTQYF

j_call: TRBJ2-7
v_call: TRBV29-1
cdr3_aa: CSVESPLDGPYEQYF

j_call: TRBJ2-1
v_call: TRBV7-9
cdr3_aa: CASSLAGSSYNEQFF

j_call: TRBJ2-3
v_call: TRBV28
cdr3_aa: CASRIRISGDTQYF

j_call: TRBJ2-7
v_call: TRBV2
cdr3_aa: CASSEGDRYEQYF

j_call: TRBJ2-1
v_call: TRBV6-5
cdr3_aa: CASSQSRVLKNEQFF

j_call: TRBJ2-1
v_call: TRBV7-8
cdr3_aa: CASSLEVRVNEQFF

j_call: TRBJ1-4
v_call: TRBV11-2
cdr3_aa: CASSSGRTIPNEKLFF

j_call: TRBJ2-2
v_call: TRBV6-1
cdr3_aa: CASSPGTTNTGELFF

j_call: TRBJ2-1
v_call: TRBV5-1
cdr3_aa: CASSLASAYNEQFF

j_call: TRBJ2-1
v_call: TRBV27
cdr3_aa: CASSFSPNEQFF

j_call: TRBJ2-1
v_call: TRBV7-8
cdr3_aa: CASSFWFETSASSYNEQFF

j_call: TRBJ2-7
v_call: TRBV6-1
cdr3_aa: CASSEAPGSGEQYF

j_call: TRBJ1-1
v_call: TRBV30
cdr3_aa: CAWTVGGMDEAFF

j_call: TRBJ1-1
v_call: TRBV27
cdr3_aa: CASSLREDGNTEAFF

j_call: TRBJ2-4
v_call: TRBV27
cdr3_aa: CASSFLYDAKNIQYF

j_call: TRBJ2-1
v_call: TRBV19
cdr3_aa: CASSILAGSSYNEQFF

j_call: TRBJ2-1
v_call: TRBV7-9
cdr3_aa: CASSLAVNYNEQFF

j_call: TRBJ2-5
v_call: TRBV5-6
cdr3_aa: CASSLATGGETQYF

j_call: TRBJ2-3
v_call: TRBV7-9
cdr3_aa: CASSPGAGRTDTQYF

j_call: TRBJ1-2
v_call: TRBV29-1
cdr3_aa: CSVARRYGYTF

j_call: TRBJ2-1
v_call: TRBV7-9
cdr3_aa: CASSFSVGTANEQFF

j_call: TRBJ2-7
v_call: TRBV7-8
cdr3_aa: CASSLNSASSYEQYF

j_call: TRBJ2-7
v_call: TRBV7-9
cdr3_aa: CASSLGSREQYF

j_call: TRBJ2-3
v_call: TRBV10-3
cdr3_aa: CAILGTSATDTQYF

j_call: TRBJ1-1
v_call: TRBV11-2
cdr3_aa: CASSLYRGAVTEAFF

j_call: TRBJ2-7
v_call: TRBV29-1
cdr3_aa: CSDPSGFPYEQYF